This TCR beta chain was identified during a study of blood T cell repertoires in COVID-19. Across the whole study: Whether acute or convalescent, the COVID-19 samples came from the United States, Italy and Spain. Sample material is recorded as cDNA or gDNA derived from T cells, B-cell-depleted T cells, or PBMCs.

Self-reported history from a screening survey and questionnaire set each donor's cohort. All recovered Cohort 3 donors got two negative PCRs, got clearance, or saw symptom resolution. Generated by immunoSEQ multiplex PCR, the TCRdb table keeps only in-frame clones and is missing some. This table has roughly 190,000 clones, around 82% appearing once. V lost 6 bases and J 7 bases, leaving 16 bases between the germline ends. Germline V CDR1 and CDR2: SGHRS, YFSETQ. The CDR3 loop spans 14 amino acids. The clonotype originates from a man aged 40-55 years who had recovered from COVID-19. V usage is TRBV5-1 and J usage is TRBJ1-4; D may be TRBD1 (5 bases). Specimen: PBMCs or T cells enriched from blood (not recorded which). CDR3 sequence: CASTRDAGGEKLFF. The CDR3 DNA reads TGCGCCAGCACCCGGGACGCCGGGGGTGAAAAACTGTTTTTT. The complete variable domain, with remaining parts taken from reference TRBV5-1 and TRBJ1-4, reads KAGVTQTPRYLIKTRGQQVTLSCSPISGHRSVSWYQQTPGQGLQFLFEYFSETQRNKGNFPGRFSGRQFSNSRSEMNVSTLELGDSALYLCASTRDAGGEKLFFGSGTQLSVL.